The 20 T cell receptor beta chains in this list originate from one sample, sequenced in a study of human T cells and chemical hapten exposure. This sample's time point: patch test 2, 6 weeks after DPC sensitization. Stated treatment: therapeutic diphenylcyclopropenone sensitization with weekly scalp DPC. TCRdb independently ran MiXCR on the RACE reads; one entry per CDR3 protein. Counted here are 330,000 or so distinct CDR3 sequences, 6% to 7% occurring once; the ten biggest clones make up less than 6.5%. Here the sequenced sample was whole blood, taken in connection with sensitization to the hapten diphenylcyclopropenone (DPC). Receptor source: a woman aged 18-29 years with alopecia areata. Some clones in this sample may be carry-over from other donors' samples.

This clonotype was counted only a few times. This chain links TRBV5-1 with TRBJ1-6; D might be TRBD1 (6 bases). CDR3 length equals 15 residues. Trimming took 4 bases from V and 8 from J, leaving 16 bases between them. Germline V lookup: CDR1 SGHRS, CDR2 YFSETQ. CDR3 nucleotide sequence: TGCGCCAGCAGCCTTGAGGGGGGGACGGATTCACCCCTCCACTTT. Its protein is CASSLEGGTDSPLHF. The full variable domain, completed using reference TRBV5-1 and TRBJ1-6, is KAGVTQTPRYLIKTRGQQVTLSCSPISGHRSVSWYQQTPGQGLQFLFEYFSETQRNKGNFPGRFSGRQFSNSRSEMNVSTLELGDSALYLCASSLEGGTDSPLHFGNGTRLTVT.

In its sample, this clonotype was seen many times. The chain combines TRBV6-5 with TRBJ2-3, with TRBD1 as a possible D gene (6 bases). From germline, CDR1 is MNHEY and CDR2 SVGAGI. The CDR3 consists of 13 residues. V shed 4 bases and J shed 4 bases, with 9 bases lying between them. CDR3 sequence (DNA): TGTGCCAGCAGTTTCGGGACACCAGATACGCAGTATTTT. It codes for CASSFGTPDTQYF.

This chain connects TRBV7-2 to TRBJ2-2; tentatively, D is TRBD2 (6 bases). The CDR3 runs to 17 residues. Trimming stripped 1 base from V and 5 bases from J, with 17 bases between. In germline, CDR1 is SGHTA, CDR2 FQGNSA. CDR3 amino acids: CASSLVGRGHTTGELFF. The CDR3 bases are TGTGCCAGCAGCTTAGTGGGGCGGGGCCATACAACCGGGGAGCTGTTTTTT.

The CDR3 DNA sequence: TGTGCCAGCAGCTTAGTGACTACTCTTACGTACGAGCAGTACTTC. Translation: CASSLVTTLTYEQYF. The chain recombines TRBV7-9 with TRBJ2-7, with D perhaps TRBD2 (5 bases). Germline lookup yields CDR1 SEHNR and CDR2 FQNEAQ (reference sequence). Trimming removed 1 base from V and 4 bases from J, with 14 bases in between. The CDR3 loop spans 15 amino acids.

The rearrangement links TRBV29-1 to TRBJ2-3; D remains ambiguous. V lost 4 bases to trimming and J lost 2 bases, with 10 bases between them. The CDR3 length is 13 residues. CDR1 is SQVTM, CDR2 ANQGSEA, per germline. CDR3 DNA: TGCAGCGTTGTGGCGGCTAACACAGATACGCAGTATTTT. The encoded protein is CSVVAANTDTQYF.

The chain carries TRBV3-1 and TRBJ1-2, with no clear D. Trimming removed 0 bases at V and 3 bases at J, with 11 bases between. In germline, CDR1 is LGHDT, CDR2 YNNKEL (reference sequence). This CDR3 has 15 residues. The CDR3 nucleotides are TGTGCCAGCAGCCAAGAACCAGGAGCCTACTATGGCTACACCTTC. Translated, it gives CASSQEPGAYYGYTF.

This clonotype was seen a handful of times. The rearrangement uses TRBV5-6 and TRBJ2-7; D possibly corresponds to TRBD1 (5 bases). The CDR3 is 14 amino acids. Trimming removed 4 bases at V and 2 bases at J, with 13 bases between. CDR1 SGHDT and CDR2 YYEEEE come from the germline V gene. The CDR3 region is CASSPTDTAYEQYF. The CDR3 DNA reads as TGTGCCAGCAGCCCGACGGACACGGCCTACGAGCAGTACTTC.

Comment on this clonotype: The junction differs from germline at one of its ends, possibly a read error. V and J are TRBV3-1 and TRBJ1-1, with D possibly being TRBD1 (5 bases). The CDR3 loop spans 14 amino acids. The germline gives CDR1 LGHDT, CDR2 YNNKEL (reference sequence). In DNA form, the CDR3 reads TGTGCCAGCAACCAAGGGGCCAGGAACACTGAAGCTTTCTTT. It is translated as CASNQGARNTEAFF.

In its sample, this clonotype was seen many times. The chain employs TRBV5-1 and TRBJ2-5; 8 bases are shared with TRBD1. This CDR3 contains 13 residues. V shed 3 bases and J 3 bases; nucleotides not matched to a gene: 1. CDR1 is SGHRS, CDR2 YFSETQ, per germline. For the CDR3, the DNA is TGCGCCAGCAGCTCGACAGGGGAAGAGACCCAGTACTTC. Translation: CASSSTGEETQYF.

The rearrangement uses TRBV11-2 and TRBJ2-1; D unclear. The CDR3 is 13 amino acids. CDR1 SGHAT and CDR2 FQNNGV come from the germline V gene. V lost 3 bases to trimming and J lost 3 bases, with 6 bases between them. The CDR3 DNA reads TGTGCCAGCAGCTTCGCCGACTACAATGAGCAGTTCTTC. Protein: CASSFADYNEQFF.

Many counts were recorded for this clonotype. V and J are TRBV11-1 and TRBJ2-7; a possible D gene is TRBD1 (6 bases). Trimming pared 5 bases from V and 2 bases from J, leaving 13 bases between. The length of the CDR3 is 14 residues. Germline CDR1 SGHAT, CDR2 FQDESV (reference sequence). In DNA form, the CDR3 reads TGTGCCAGCAGCCGTACCGGGACACCCTACGAGCAGTACTTC. Protein sequence: CASSRTGTPYEQYF.

The chain couples TRBV27 to TRBJ2-1; 10 nucleotides agree with TRBD2. CDR1 is MNHEY and CDR2 is SMNVEV in the germline V gene (reference sequence). V shed 1 base and J 0 bases; nucleotides not matched to a gene: 9. The CDR3 has 19 amino acids. CDR3 in amino acids: CASSLWRLAGASSYNEQFF. DNA for the CDR3: TGTGCCAGCAGTTTATGGCGTCTAGCGGGGGCCAGCTCCTACAATGAGCAGTTCTTC.

This clonotype was counted at least ten times. The chain combines TRBV6-2 or TRBV6-3 with TRBJ2-5; D is possibly TRBD1 or TRBD2 (5 bases each). CDR1 MNHEY and CDR2 SVGEGT come from the germline V gene. The CDR3 has 16 amino acids. Trimming took 4 bases from V and 2 from J, leaving 17 bases between them. The CDR3 DNA sequence: TGTGCCAGCAGTTCAAATTGGGGGTTCGGGCAAGAGACCCAGTACTTC. This sequence encodes CASSSNWGFGQETQYF.

This clonotype was detected a few times. This chain joins TRBV9 and TRBJ2-7, with D possibly TRBD2 on 6 matching bases. Per germline, CDR1 SGDLS and CDR2 YYNGEE. The CDR3 extends over 14 amino acids. Trimming pared 0 bases from V and 6 bases from J, leaving 13 bases between. The CDR3 nucleotides read TGTGCCAGCAGCGTAGACGGACTATCAGCCGAGCAGTACTTC. The encoded protein is CASSVDGLSAEQYF.

Of note for this clonotype: This CDR3 fails to terminate in the conserved phenylalanine or tryptophan, so it likely reflects a read error. The limits of the CDR3 on the DNA are not certain, so only TCRdb's listed CDR3 is given. This chain uses TRBV24-1 with TRBJ2-3; the D call TRBD2 from the table was never checked on the DNA. The CDR3 adds up to 12 amino acids, both ends counted. CDR1 KGHDR and CDR2 SFDVKD come from the germline V gene. CDR3 amino acids: CATSGLAGGLIL.

For this clonotype: Because the CDR3 is missing its conserved closing phenylalanine or tryptophan, this is likely a read error. The chain recombines TRBV6-6 with TRBJ2-3; no reliable D call. The CDR3 is 12 residues long. Trimming removed 2 bases from V and 1 base from J, with 1 base in between. CDR1 MNHNY and CDR2 SVGAGI come from the germline V gene (reference sequence). CDR3 sequence: CASSYGTDTQYL. The DNA for the CDR3 is TGTGCCAGCAGTTACGGCACAGATACGCAGTATCTT.

The V gene is TRBV5-6, the J gene TRBJ1-1, with D maybe TRBD1 (5 bases). The germline CDR1 and CDR2 sequences are SGHDT and YYEEEE. The V end was cut by 5 bases, the J end by 10 bases, with 18 bases between. This CDR3 contains 13 residues. This chain's CDR3 is CASSYSGAVGAFF. The CDR3 DNA follows: TGTGCCAGCAGTTACAGCGGGGCCGTTGGAGCTTTCTTT.

V usage is TRBV7-2 and J usage is TRBJ1-2, with 12 positions matching TRBD1. V shed 5 bases and J 8 bases; nucleotides not matched to a gene: 6. There are 14 residues in the CDR3. Germline V lookup: CDR1 SGHTA, CDR2 FQGNSA. The CDR3 region has the DNA TGTGCCAGCAGCACCCAGGGACAGGGGGCCGGCTACACCTTC. It specifies CASSTQGQGAGYTF.

There are many counts of this clonotype. V usage is TRBV7-9 and J usage is TRBJ1-1; tentatively, D is TRBD1 (5 bases). Germline assignment: CDR1 SEHNR and CDR2 FQNEAQ (reference sequence). This CDR3 spans 13 amino acids. V lost 4 bases to trimming and J lost 6 bases, with 12 bases between them. The CDR3 here is CASSSPQGSEAFF. The CDR3 DNA follows: TGTGCCAGCAGCTCGCCCCAGGGATCTGAAGCTTTCTTT.

The sample holds many counts of this clonotype. This chain joins TRBV10-3 and TRBJ2-3; 8 bases agree with TRBD2. The ends lost 6 bases at V and 0 bases at J; junction bases unmatched: 17. Germline assignment: CDR1 ENHRY and CDR2 SYGVKD. CDR3 length: 19 residues. The CDR3 is CAIRLNPGLGTNSTDTQYF. The CDR3 nucleotides read TGTGCCATCAGGCTAAATCCGGGACTAGGGACCAATAGCACAGATACGCAGTATTTT.